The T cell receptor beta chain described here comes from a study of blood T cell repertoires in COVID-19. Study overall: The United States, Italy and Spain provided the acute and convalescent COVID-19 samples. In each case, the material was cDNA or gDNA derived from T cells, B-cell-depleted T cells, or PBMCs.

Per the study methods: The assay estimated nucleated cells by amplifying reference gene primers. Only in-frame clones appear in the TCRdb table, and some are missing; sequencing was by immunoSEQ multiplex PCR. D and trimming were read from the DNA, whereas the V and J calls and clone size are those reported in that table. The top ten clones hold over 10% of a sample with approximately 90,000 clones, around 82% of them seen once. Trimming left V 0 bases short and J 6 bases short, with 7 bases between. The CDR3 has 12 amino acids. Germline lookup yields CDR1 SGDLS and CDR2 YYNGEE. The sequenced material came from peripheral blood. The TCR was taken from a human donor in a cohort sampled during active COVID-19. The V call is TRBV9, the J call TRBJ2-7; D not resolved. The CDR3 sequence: CASSVVSGEQYF. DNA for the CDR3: TGTGCCAGCAGCGTAGTTTCGGGCGAGCAGTACTTC.